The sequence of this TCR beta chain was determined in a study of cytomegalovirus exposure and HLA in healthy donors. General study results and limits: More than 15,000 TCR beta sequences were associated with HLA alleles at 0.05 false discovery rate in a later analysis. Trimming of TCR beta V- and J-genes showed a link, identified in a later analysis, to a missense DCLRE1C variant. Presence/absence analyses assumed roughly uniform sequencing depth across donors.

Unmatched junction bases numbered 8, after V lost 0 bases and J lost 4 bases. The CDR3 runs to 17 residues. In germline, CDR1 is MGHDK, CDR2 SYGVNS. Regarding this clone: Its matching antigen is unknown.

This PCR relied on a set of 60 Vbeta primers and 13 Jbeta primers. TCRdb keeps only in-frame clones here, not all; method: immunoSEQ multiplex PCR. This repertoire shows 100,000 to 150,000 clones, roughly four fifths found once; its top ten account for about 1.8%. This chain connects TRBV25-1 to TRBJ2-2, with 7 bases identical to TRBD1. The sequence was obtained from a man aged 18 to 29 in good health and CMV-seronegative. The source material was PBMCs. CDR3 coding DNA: TGTGCCAGCAGTGAATACACAGGGGTTCCCAGCACCGGGGAGCTGTTTTTT. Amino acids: CASSEYTGVPSTGELFF.